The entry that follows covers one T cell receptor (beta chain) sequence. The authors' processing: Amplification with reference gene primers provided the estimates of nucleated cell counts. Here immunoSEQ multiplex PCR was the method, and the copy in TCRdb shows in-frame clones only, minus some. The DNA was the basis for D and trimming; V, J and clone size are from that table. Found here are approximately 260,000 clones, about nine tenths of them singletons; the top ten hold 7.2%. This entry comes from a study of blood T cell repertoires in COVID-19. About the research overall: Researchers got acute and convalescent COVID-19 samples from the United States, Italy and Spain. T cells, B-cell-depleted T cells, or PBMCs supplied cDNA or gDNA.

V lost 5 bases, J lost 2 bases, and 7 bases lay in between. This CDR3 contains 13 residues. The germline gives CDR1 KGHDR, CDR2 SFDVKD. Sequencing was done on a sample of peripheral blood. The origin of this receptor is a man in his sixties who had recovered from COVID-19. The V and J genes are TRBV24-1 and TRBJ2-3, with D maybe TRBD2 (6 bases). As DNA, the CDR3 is TGTGCCACCAGTGGCGGGGCCACAGATACGCAGTATTTT. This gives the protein CATSGGATDTQYF.